This T cell receptor beta chain was profiled in a study of T cells in Graves' hyperthyroidism and ophthalmopathy. Template material for amplifying TCR beta CDR3 regions consisted of RNA transcripts. In the first-round RT-PCR of the TCR CDR3, the HTBI primer set was used. TCRdb passed the multiplex PCR reads through MiXCR, listing each CDR3 protein once. Counted here are roughly 750,000 distinct CDR3 sequences, around 17% occurring once; the ten biggest clones make up under 9.5%. The CDR3 is 16 residues long. V lost 9 bases, J lost 2 bases, and 11 bases stayed unmatched. The germline V gene has CDR1 KGHDR and CDR2 SFDVKD.

The sequence derives from a man aged 18 to 30 with Graves' hyperthyroidism. V gene TRBV24-1 combines with J gene TRBJ2-1, with TRBD2 matching 8 bases. Sequencing input: blood. The CDR3 loop is CATGPSGSATYNEQFF. The DNA for the CDR3 is TGTGCCACCGGTCCTAGCGGGTCCGCGACCTACAATGAGCAGTTCTTC.